What follows describes a single T cell receptor beta chain. Its antigen is unknown. The sample contains more than one DNA sequence encoding this CDR3. With 2 bases removed from V and 2 bases from J, the gap between germline ends came to 3 bases. CDR3 length: 12 residues. Germline CDR1 is SGDLS and CDR2 is YYNGEE. Assay execution took place at the deep level. For sorted subsets, about 0.2 ug DNA per replicate equaled tens of thousands of T cell genomes. Method: immunoSEQ multiplex PCR; TCRdb's copy keeps in-frame clones and lacks some. Found here are approximately 2.5 million clones, roughly 92% of them singletons; the top ten hold about 0.13%. The sample originates from a study of shared clonotypes between healthy human individuals. Background on the study: Per donor, CD8 memory used one plate, CD8 naive used two, CD4 memory used three and CD4 naive used three. Findings of the study overall: Generation probabilities of non-shared clonotypes were lower (relative to those shared by all four donors).

V is TRBV9 and J is TRBJ2-3; D is undetermined. The clonotype originates from a man aged 18 to 35 in good health. The sample was naive CD4+ T cells sorted from blood. The subset was: CD45RA+ positively selected. This CDR3 is CASSVPTDTQYF. For the CDR3, the DNA is TGTGCCAGCAGCGTCCCCACAGATACGCAGTATTTT.